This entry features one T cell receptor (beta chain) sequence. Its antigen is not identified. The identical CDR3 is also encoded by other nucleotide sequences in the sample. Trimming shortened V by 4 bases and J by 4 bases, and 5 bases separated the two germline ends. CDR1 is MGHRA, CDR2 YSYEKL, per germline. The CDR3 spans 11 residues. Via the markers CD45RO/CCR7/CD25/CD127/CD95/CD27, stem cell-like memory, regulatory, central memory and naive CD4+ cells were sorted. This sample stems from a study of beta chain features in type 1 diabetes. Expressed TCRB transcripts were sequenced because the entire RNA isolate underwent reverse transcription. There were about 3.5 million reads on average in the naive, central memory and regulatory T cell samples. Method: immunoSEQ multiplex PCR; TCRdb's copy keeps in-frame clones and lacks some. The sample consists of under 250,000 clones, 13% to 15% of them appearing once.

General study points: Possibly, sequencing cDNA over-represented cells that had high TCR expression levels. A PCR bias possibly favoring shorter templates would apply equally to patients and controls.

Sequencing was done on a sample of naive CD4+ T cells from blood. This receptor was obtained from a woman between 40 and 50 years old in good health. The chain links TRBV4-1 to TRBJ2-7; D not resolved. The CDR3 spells CASSRGYEQYF. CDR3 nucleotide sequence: TGCGCCAGCAGCCGCGGATACGAGCAGTACTTC.